The next 17 T cell receptor beta chains were all read from a single sample in a study of T cell repertoires in cytomegalovirus infection. For these TCRs, the target antigens are not known. A single record per CDR3 protein comes from TCRdb applying MiXCR to the reads. The sample has about 920,000 distinct CDR3 sequences; around 32% are singletons. The material was cultured CD8+ T cells from PBMCs, obtained from culture after CMV antigen stimulation. The receptors stem from a human donor in good health (CMV status not recorded). Some clones in this sample may be carry-over from other donors' samples.

This clonotype has just a few counts. The CDR3 DNA reads TGTGCCAGTAGAGGAGGGGCGCGGCAGTACTTC. This codes for CASRGGARQYF. This rearrangement joins TRBV19 to TRBJ2-7, with TRBD2 as a possible D gene (6 bases). This CDR3 contains 11 residues. Germline V CDR1 and CDR2: LNHDA, SQIVND (reference sequence). The germline V and J ends were trimmed by 6 bases and 9 bases, with 12 bases remaining between them.

The chain joins TRBV6-1 to TRBJ2-7; D not certain. CDR1 is MNHNS, CDR2 SASEGT, per germline. Trimming took 5 bases from V and 0 from J, leaving 11 bases between them. This CDR3 is 14 amino acids long. The CDR3 DNA is TGTGCCAGCAGTACCGACGGAAGCTCCTACGAGCAGTACTTC. It is translated as CASSTDGSSYEQYF.

The chain uses TRBV20-1 and TRBJ1-2; 7 bases align to TRBD1. The CDR3 covers 11 residues. Germline CDR1 is DFQATT and CDR2 is SNEGSKA (reference sequence). V lost 5 bases, J lost 8 bases, and 5 bases stayed unmatched. The CDR3 coding sequence is TGCAGTGCTCCGACAGGGAAGGGCTACACCTTC. Encoded protein: CSAPTGKGYTF.

This clonotype was seen more than once but under ten times. The V call is TRBV27, the J call TRBJ2-7; D is undetermined. Trimming removed 2 bases at V and 3 bases at J, with 8 bases between. This CDR3 spans 13 amino acids. Per germline, CDR1 MNHEY and CDR2 SMNVEV (reference sequence). CDR3 loop: CASSLNADYEQYV. Written as DNA, the CDR3 is TGTGCCAGCAGTTTAAACGCCGACTACGAGCAGTACGTC.

V usage is TRBV7-9 and J usage is TRBJ2-5, with 8 bases aligning to TRBD2. V gave up 5 bases and J gave up 2 bases; unmatched junction bases: 13. Germline assignment: CDR1 SEHNR and CDR2 FQNEAQ (reference sequence). The CDR3 sequence is 17 residues long. The chain's CDR3 is CASSPGGASGSQETQYF. For the CDR3, the DNA is TGTGCCAGCAGCCCCGGTGGGGCTAGCGGGTCGCAAGAGACCCAGTACTTC.

Ten or more counts support this clonotype. CDR3 region: CASSLGSSPVHEQYF. CDR3 DNA sequence: TGTGCCAGCAGTCTGGGGAGCTCGCCCGTCCACGAGCAGTACTTC. V usage is TRBV12-3 or TRBV12-4 and J usage is TRBJ2-7; possibly TRBD2 for D (5 bases). V was shortened by 5 bases and J by 5 bases, with 19 bases between the two germline ends. The CDR3 runs 15 residues.

The rearrangement links TRBV6-1 to TRBJ2-7; D call uncertain. The CDR3 has 9 amino acids. V was clipped by 10 bases and J by 3 bases, with 4 bases between them. CDR1 MNHNS and CDR2 SASEGT come from the germline V gene. CDR3 protein: CATDYEQYV. CDR3 coding DNA: TGTGCCACGGACTACGAGCAGTACGTC.

In this sample, this clonotype turned up a few times. This rearrangement joins TRBV18 to TRBJ2-6, with D perhaps being TRBD1 or TRBD2 (5 bases each). The CDR3 runs 18 residues. V lost 6 bases to trimming and J lost 0 bases, with 18 bases between them. Germline CDR1 KGHSH, CDR2 LQKENI. The CDR3 is CASSPPTGTSSGANVLTF. The CDR3 bases are TGTGCCAGCTCTCCCCCAACCGGGACCTCCTCTGGGGCCAACGTCCTGACTTTC.

This clonotype appeared a few times. The rearrangement uses TRBV19 and TRBJ2-2, with unresolved D. This CDR3 has 12 amino acids. V was pared by 1 base and J by 9 bases, with 6 bases between. CDR1 LNHDA and CDR2 SQIVND come from the germline V gene (reference sequence). CDR3 region: CASSIAVRELFF. The CDR3 coding sequence is TGTGCCAGTAGTATAGCAGTCCGGGAGCTGTTTTTT.

The V gene is TRBV7-9, the J gene TRBJ2-7; D unclear. The CDR3 has 14 residues. The germline V gene has CDR1 SEHNR and CDR2 FQNEAQ (reference sequence). V was clipped by 5 bases and J by 4 bases, with 15 bases between them. The CDR3 reads CASSQERNGYEQYF. CDR3 nucleotides: TGTGCCAGCAGCCAGGAAAGGAATGGGTACGAGCAGTACTTC.

J is TRBJ1-2 and V is TRBV29-1; 7 positions agree with TRBD1. Germline assignment: CDR1 SQVTM and CDR2 ANQGSEA. J lost 5 bases, V lost 7 bases, and 7 bases had no gene match. The CDR3 length is 12 residues. The CDR3: CSAPTGRYGYTF. The CDR3 coding sequence is TGCAGCGCTCCGACAGGGAGATATGGCTACACCTTC.

A few counts support this clonotype. The J gene is TRBJ2-5, the V gene TRBV7-6, with D possibly TRBD2 on 5 matching bases. V lost 5 bases and J 5 bases, leaving 12 bases between the germline ends. There are 13 residues in the CDR3. CDR1 and CDR2 (germline): SGHVS, FNYEAQ. In DNA, the CDR3 is TGTGCCAGCAGCCCGACTAACCTGGAGACCCAGTACTTC. This sequence encodes CASSPTNLETQYF.

This clonotype has more than one count but fewer than ten. The chain has TRBV7-9 and TRBJ2-7; D is perhaps TRBD1 (6 bases). The CDR3 has 12 amino acids. Germline CDR1 SEHNR, CDR2 FQNEAQ (reference sequence). V shed 1 base and J shed 12 bases, with 13 bases lying between them. DNA for the CDR3: TGTGCCAGCAGCTTAGACAGGGAAGATCCGTACTTC. Translation: CASSLDREDPYF. The full variable domain, completed using reference TRBV7-9 and TRBJ2-7, is DTGVSQNPRHKITKRGQNVTFRCDPISEHNRLYWYRQTLGQGPEFLTYFQNEAQLEKSRLLSDRFSAERPKGSFSTLEIQRTEQGDSAMYLCASSLDREDPYFGPGTRLTVT.

The table lists this clonotype with a few counts. The chain is built from TRBV27 and TRBJ2-1, with D possibly TRBD1 on 6 matching bases. Looked up from germline, CDR1 is MNHEY and CDR2 is SMNVEV (reference sequence). The length of the CDR3 is 15 residues. The V and J ends lost 2 bases and 2 bases respectively, with 10 bases between them. Here the CDR3 reads CASSLGWTAYNEQFF. The CDR3 DNA follows: TGTGCCAGCAGTTTAGGGTGGACAGCCTACAATGAGCAGTTCTTC.

The chain carries TRBV5-1 and TRBJ2-7, with D perhaps assigned TRBD1 or TRBD2 (5 bases each). The CDR3 is made up of 15 amino acids. Germline V gene lookup returns CDR1 SGHRS and CDR2 YFSETQ. The V and J ends lost 5 bases and 2 bases respectively, with 17 bases between them. The CDR3 DNA sequence: TGCGCCAGCAGGGTTTCGGGGCGACCTCCCTACGAGCAGTACTTC. It codes for CASRVSGRPPYEQYF.

The chain recombines TRBV7-9 with TRBJ1-2, with 11 bases that match TRBD1. V shed 0 bases, J shed 4 bases, and the junction held 7 bases outside the gene matches. CDR1 is SEHNR, CDR2 FQNEAQ, per germline (reference sequence). This CDR3 has 17 amino acids. CDR3 nucleotide sequence: TGTGCCAGCAGCTTAGCTGCGCGGACAGGGGGCCCCTATGGCTACACCTTC. This translates into CASSLAARTGGPYGYTF. The whole variable domain, filled in from reference TRBV7-9 and TRBJ1-2, reads DTGVSQNPRHKITKRGQNVTFRCDPISEHNRLYWYRQTLGQGPEFLTYFQNEAQLEKSRLLSDRFSAERPKGSFSTLEIQRTEQGDSAMYLCASSLAARTGGPYGYTFGSGTRLTVV.

This clonotype was detected only a few times. Its ends do not fully match the called genes, so a read error is possible. V gene TRBV27 combines with J gene TRBJ2-5, with 7 bases matching TRBD2. The CDR3 consists of 15 residues. The germline CDR1 and CDR2 sequences are MNHEY and SMNVEV (reference sequence). The CDR3: CASSLSGYSGGTQYF. For the CDR3, the DNA is TGTGCCAGCAGCTTATCGGGGTATTCGGGGGGAACCCAGTACTTC.